Here is one TCR beta chain with its context. Its antigen is not known. The data derive from a study of post-analysis software for immune sequencing data. Overall study context: The courses of disease that were included comprised relapsing-remitting, secondary progressive and progressive-relapsing multiple sclerosis. Study-wide results and caveats: There were roughly five TRBV segments more frequent in patients than controls, and TRBV5-6, TRBV5-1 and TRBV20-1 were among them. Those with multiple sclerosis, the patient group, showed significantly lower normalized Chao1 diversity than controls.

Germline V gene data show CDR1 as SQVTM and CDR2 as ANQGSEA. J was trimmed by 6 bases and V by 8 bases; bases with no gene match: 8. This CDR3 is 12 amino acids long. The library was made from cDNA and included unique molecular identifiers. TCRdb re-derived calls from the PCR reads in MiXCR, one entry per CDR3 protein. The sample has around 500,000 distinct CDR3 sequences; under 40% are singletons. The sample consisted of blood. The clonotype originates from a girl aged 2 to 17 with multiple sclerosis. V gene TRBV29-1 combines with J gene TRBJ2-3, with TRBD1 matching 7 bases. Here the CDR3 DNA reads TGCAGCTACAGGGGAAGTTGGGATACGCAGTATTTT. Translated, it gives CSYRGSWDTQYF.